The rows below give T cell receptor beta chains drawn from one sample of a study of shared clonotypes between healthy human individuals. TCRdb keeps only in-frame clones here, not all; method: immunoSEQ multiplex PCR. The sample includes about a million clones, around 75% of them seen just once. The sequenced sample was memory CD4+ T cells sorted from blood. All receptors derive from a man aged 18 to 35 in good health. Both conserved end residues are trimmed from each CDR3. Fields, in order: clone size, D gene, V gene, CDR3 protein. D genes are given only for firm matches. Not all rows give a size; the values are once, few, many and, for expanded clones, a class.

clone_size: -
d_call: TRBD1
v_call: TRBV9
cdr3_aa: ASSVGQGLQPQH

clone_size: few
d_call: TRBD1
v_call: TRBV6-5
cdr3_aa: ASRETGILYGYT

clone_size: -
d_call: -
v_call: TRBV4-3
cdr3_aa: ASSQEGTGKNEQF

clone_size: -
d_call: -
v_call: TRBV4-1
cdr3_aa: ASSQGGVAVAQETQY

clone_size: -
d_call: -
v_call: TRBV10-3
cdr3_aa: AISDLAGSDTQY

clone_size: -
d_call: TRBD1
v_call: TRBV2
cdr3_aa: ASRGQGVGTEAF

clone_size: few
d_call: TRBD1
v_call: TRBV30
cdr3_aa: AWSLGGQSRAQPQH

clone_size: many
d_call: -
v_call: TRBV19
cdr3_aa: ASRPQQGSGQPQH

clone_size: -
d_call: -
v_call: TRBV5-1
cdr3_aa: ASSEPGVFYEQY

clone_size: -
d_call: -
v_call: TRBV30
cdr3_aa: AWSLGFSGNTIY

clone_size: -
d_call: -
v_call: TRBV18
cdr3_aa: ASSARDLNNSPLH

clone_size: few
d_call: -
v_call: TRBV18
cdr3_aa: ASSPDTGELF

clone_size: -
d_call: -
v_call: TRBV7-9
cdr3_aa: ASSLGFITGRQPQH

clone_size: -
d_call: -
v_call: TRBV5-1
cdr3_aa: ASSSMRNTEAF

clone_size: -
d_call: TRBD2
v_call: TRBV29-1
cdr3_aa: SVEESGGVYEQY

clone_size: -
d_call: TRBD1
v_call: TRBV7-2
cdr3_aa: ASSPRTGTMNTEAF

clone_size: once
d_call: -
v_call: TRBV19
cdr3_aa: ASSIDRATGEQY

clone_size: -
d_call: TRBD1
v_call: TRBV28
cdr3_aa: ASRSGTGGTGELF

clone_size: -
d_call: -
v_call: TRBV4-3
cdr3_aa: ASSQDVLLNYGYT

clone_size: -
d_call: -
v_call: TRBV25-1
cdr3_aa: ASKRGDNSPLH

clone_size: -
d_call: -
v_call: TRBV23-1
cdr3_aa: ASRTVNTEAF

clone_size: few
d_call: TRBD2
v_call: TRBV5-6
cdr3_aa: ASSPWSLADLETQY

clone_size: -
d_call: -
v_call: TRBV18
cdr3_aa: ASSPPMGAGGEQY

clone_size: -
d_call: -
v_call: TRBV7-9
cdr3_aa: ASSLTGTSTDTQY

clone_size: -
d_call: -
v_call: TRBV7-9
cdr3_aa: ASSAVRSTDTQY

clone_size: once
d_call: -
v_call: TRBV27
cdr3_aa: ASSLLGGNQPQH

clone_size: once
d_call: TRBD2
v_call: TRBV7-2
cdr3_aa: ASSLGTSQETQY

clone_size: -
d_call: -
v_call: TRBV7-9
cdr3_aa: ASSLGLAGISETQY

clone_size: -
d_call: TRBD2
v_call: TRBV11-2
cdr3_aa: ASSLDPGTSASQVQY

clone_size: -
d_call: TRBD1
v_call: TRBV5-1
cdr3_aa: ASSYTTGVGETQY

clone_size: -
d_call: -
v_call: TRBV5-1
cdr3_aa: ASSLTGNAYEQY

clone_size: -
d_call: -
v_call: TRBV2
cdr3_aa: ASSLTGHLSGNTIY

clone_size: -
d_call: -
v_call: TRBV6-1
cdr3_aa: ATQKGGTDTQY

clone_size: few
d_call: TRBD1
v_call: TRBV19
cdr3_aa: ASSIARTGSSPLH

clone_size: many
d_call: -
v_call: TRBV9
cdr3_aa: ASSEGVQAYGYT

clone_size: -
d_call: TRBD2
v_call: TRBV29-1
cdr3_aa: SVEGFLAGGRTDTQY

clone_size: few
d_call: -
v_call: TRBV6-1
cdr3_aa: ASSEELLAGYT

clone_size: -
d_call: TRBD2
v_call: TRBV11-2
cdr3_aa: ASSLDTSAGALRRDNEQF

clone_size: -
d_call: TRBD1
v_call: TRBV7-3
cdr3_aa: ASSLQPTDRETQY

clone_size: -
d_call: -
v_call: TRBV29-1
cdr3_aa: SVSRGLSGELF

clone_size: -
d_call: -
v_call: TRBV2
cdr3_aa: ASSESGELF

clone_size: -
d_call: TRBD1
v_call: TRBV30
cdr3_aa: AWAITGDNQPQH

clone_size: -
d_call: -
v_call: TRBV11-2
cdr3_aa: ASSLDLQPSYNSPLH

clone_size: -
d_call: -
v_call: TRBV28
cdr3_aa: AITGTKGYEQY

clone_size: -
d_call: -
v_call: TRBV11-2
cdr3_aa: ASSFGQNKGSPLH

clone_size: -
d_call: TRBD1
v_call: TRBV10-3
cdr3_aa: AISGDRGSLKQY

clone_size: many
d_call: TRBD1
v_call: TRBV19
cdr3_aa: ATSGQAIGETQY

clone_size: -
d_call: TRBD1
v_call: TRBV6-1
cdr3_aa: ASLDRAGANVLT

clone_size: -
d_call: -
v_call: TRBV25-1
cdr3_aa: ASSVLGSSYEQY

clone_size: -
d_call: -
v_call: TRBV18
cdr3_aa: ASSPVGEAF